What follows describes a single T cell receptor beta chain. Antigen unknown. Using a J-beta primer mix together with a sample-barcoded 5' primer, a second PCR was run for roughly 6 to 11 cycles. TCRdb independently ran MiXCR on the 5' RACE reads; one entry per CDR3 protein. The data show 2 million or so distinct CDR3 sequences, with roughly 52% seen just once and less than 2.5% held by the top ten. The data originate from a study of blood T cells in healthy people across ages. Study findings and constraints: Estimates based on one million T cells were treated as lower bounds. Diversity of TCR beta per million T cells declined in a roughly linear way with age.

J gave up 0 bases and V 7 bases, and 8 bases lay outside the gene matches. The CDR3 totals 15 residues. This receptor was identified in a woman in her thirties or forties in good health. Sequencing was done on a sample of blood. The rearrangement links TRBV12-3 or TRBV12-4 to TRBJ1-1; 7 bases line up with TRBD1. CDR3 region: CASTQGGLMNTEAFF. CDR3 coding DNA: TGTGCCAGCACCCAGGGGGGTCTGATGAACACTGAAGCTTTCTTT.